The source of this TCR beta chain is a study of neurological immune-mediated disorders. Background on the study: Among the approximately 34 patients with multiple sclerosis, some 31 were relapsing-remitting, while 3 were secondary progressive.

2 million unsorted PBMCs were stored in RNAlater at -80 °C before RNA extraction. A 10-nucleotide random UMI tagged transcripts in template-switch 5'RACE cDNA synthesis. One entry per CDR3 protein results from TCRdb running MiXCR on the 5' RACE reads. The table shows under 70,000 distinct CDR3 sequences, with less than 5.5% occurring only once. This clonotype was recorded a few times. The source of this sequence is a woman aged 25 to 39 with multiple sclerosis. Sequences were obtained from PBMCs.

In nucleotides, the CDR3 is TGTGCCAGCAGCTCCGGGACCCGGGGGGCAGATACGCAGTATTTT. This gives the protein CASSSGTRGADTQYF. The chain is built from TRBV7-9 and TRBJ2-3, with 7 bases matching TRBD2. This CDR3 spans 15 amino acids. Losses at the gene ends were 4 bases for V and 4 bases for J; bases not matched to a gene: 8. Germline assignment: CDR1 SEHNR and CDR2 FQNEAQ (reference sequence).